This T cell receptor beta chain was captured in a study of cytomegalovirus exposure and HLA in healthy donors. This clone was detected only a few times. Antigen: not known. The V gene's germline CDR1 is LGHNA and CDR2 YSLEER. V lost 1 base to trimming and J lost 4 bases, with 19 bases between them. This CDR3 is built from 17 residues. Data came from immunoSEQ multiplex PCR; TCRdb stores just in-frame clones and leaves some out. The data contain around 150,000 clones, roughly nine tenths of them seen just once; the ten biggest clones take up around 0.7%. Overall study findings and caveats: It was confirmed in vitro that three of the CMV-associated chains were specific for CMV antigens. For cytomegalovirus status, the classifier reportedly gave diagnoses with high specificity and sensitivity.

Sequencing was done on a sample of PBMCs. This receptor was identified in a man between 18 and 35 years old in good health and CMV-seronegative. The rearrangement links TRBV4-3 to TRBJ1-2; a weak D match, TRBD1 (5 bases). CDR3 amino acids: CASSQVGEASGFYGYTF. CDR3 bases: TGCGCCAGCAGCCAAGTAGGGGAAGCTTCGGGCTTCTATGGCTACACCTTC.